The next 29 T cell receptor beta chains were all read from a single sample in a study of cytomegalovirus exposure and HLA in healthy donors (dated by TCRdb to 2016 to 2017). Library prep was done by the immunoSEQ multiplex PCR assay. A mixture of 60 forward primers for TCR Vbeta segments and 13 reverse primers for TCR Jbeta segments was used in the multiplex PCR. In TCRdb, the immuneACCESS table is reduced to in-frame sequences with V and J assigned. These tables do not hold every clone; where another copy was compared, an unresolved V gene accounts for under half, and the others remain unexplained. The sample has about 200,000 clones on record, 75% to 85% of them singletons. The ten top clones hold less than 2.5% of the sample. The sequenced material came from PBMCs. The receptors here all came from a woman aged 45-59 years in good health and CMV-seronegative.

V and J are TRBV18 and TRBJ2-5, with 10 bases matching TRBD1. J gave up 2 bases and V 5 bases, and 5 bases lay outside the gene matches. The CDR3 consists of 15 residues. Germline V gene sequence: CDR1 KGHSH, CDR2 LQKENI. The CDR3 nucleotides read TGTGCCAGCTCAGCCGGGACAGGGGCACAAGAGACCCAGTACTTC. Protein: CASSAGTGAQETQYF.

CDR3 nucleotide sequence: TGTGCCAGCAGCCAACGAGACCACAGGGTTTTGTATGAAAAACTGTTTTTT. Encoded protein: CASSQRDHRVLYEKLFF. J is TRBJ1-4 and V is TRBV7-6; maybe TRBD1 (6 bases). Trimming cost V 5 bases and J 6 bases, with 22 bases left between them. CDR3 length equals 17 residues. CDR1 is SGHVS, CDR2 FNYEAQ, per germline.

The chain combines TRBV6-1 with TRBJ2-2; TRBD2 matches at 8 bases. Germline CDR1 is MNHNS and CDR2 is SASEGT. Trimming at V came to 0 bases and at J to 7 bases, leaving 7 bases not matched to a gene. The CDR3 sequence is 16 residues long. CDR3 loop: CASSEAPGGGGGELFF. The CDR3 DNA is TGTGCCAGCAGTGAAGCACCGGGAGGGGGGGGCGGGGAGCTGTTTTTT.

The genes are TRBV5-6 and TRBJ2-3, with TRBD2 matching over 8 bases. V lost 4 bases to trimming and J lost 1 base; unmatched junction nucleotides: 5. The germline CDR1 and CDR2 sequences are SGHDT and YYEEEE. This CDR3 contains 15 residues. The CDR3 sequence is CASSPSREGTDTQYF. The CDR3 DNA reads TGTGCCAGCAGCCCTTCGCGGGAGGGCACAGATACGCAGTATTTT.

V usage is TRBV6-5 and J usage is TRBJ2-2, with TRBD2 matching over 7 bases. J lost 8 bases, V lost 2 bases, and 2 bases had no gene match. The germline CDR1 and CDR2 sequences are MNHEY and SVGAGI. This CDR3 comprises 13 residues. The DNA for the CDR3 is TGTGCCAGCAGTTACGGGAGGGCGGGGGAGCTGTTTTTT. This translates into CASSYGRAGELFF.

J is TRBJ2-7 and V is TRBV6-1; 9 nucleotides match TRBD1. The germline CDR1 and CDR2 sequences are MNHNS and SASEGT. J was trimmed by 7 bases and V by 5 bases; bases with no gene match: 3. The CDR3 runs to 12 residues. Written as DNA, the CDR3 is TGTGCCAGCAGTCCTGACAGGGGGGAGCAGTACTTC. Translating it yields CASSPDRGEQYF.

The chain employs TRBV27 and TRBJ2-7; possibly TRBD2 for D (5 bases). Trimming stripped 5 bases from V and 5 bases from J, with 13 bases between. Germline values: CDR1 MNHEY, CDR2 SMNVEV (reference sequence). CDR3 length equals 13 residues. For the CDR3, the DNA is TGTGCCAGCAGTCCCGGACTTACACACGAGCAGTACTTC. Residues: CASSPGLTHEQYF.

The V call is TRBV2, the J call TRBJ1-5, with D possibly being TRBD1 (5 bases). Trimming took off 5 bases at V and 0 bases at J, with 11 bases between the two ends. In germline, CDR1 is SNHLY, CDR2 FYNNEI. This CDR3 spans 15 amino acids. The CDR3 is CASSPDRHSNQPQHF. CDR3 bases: TGTGCCAGCAGTCCTGACAGACATAGCAATCAGCCCCAGCATTTT.

The chain recombines TRBV7-6 with TRBJ2-2, with 7 bases matching TRBD1. This CDR3 comprises 15 residues. Germline V gives CDR1 SGHVS, CDR2 FNYEAQ. The J segment lost 0 bases and the V segment lost 6 bases, leaving 4 bases of the junction unmatched. The CDR3 DNA follows: TGTGCCAGCAGTTACGGGACAGCGAACACCGGGGAGCTGTTTTTT. Its translation is CASSYGTANTGELFF.

This sequence joins TRBV2 and TRBJ2-5; D gene ambiguous. This CDR3 has 12 amino acids. Germline CDR1 is SNHLY and CDR2 is FYNNEI. Trimming took 6 bases from V and 2 from J, leaving 7 bases between them. CDR3 region: CASRTTQETQYF. DNA for the CDR3: TGTGCCAGCAGGACGACACAAGAGACCCAGTACTTC.

This clone has just one count. V is TRBV7-8 and J is TRBJ1-2; D ambiguous. The CDR3 has 16 amino acids. The germline V gene has CDR1 SGHVS and CDR2 FQNEAQ. Trimming left V 1 base short and J 3 bases short, with 15 bases between. The CDR3 DNA reads as TGTGCCAGCAGCTTAGAAGGTGCCGCGGTCTACTATGGCTACACCTTC. This sequence encodes CASSLEGAAVYYGYTF.

This rearrangement joins TRBV2 to TRBJ2-1, with D perhaps matching TRBD1 (6 bases). V was trimmed by 6 bases and J by 3 bases, leaving 15 bases between them. Germline lookup yields CDR1 SNHLY and CDR2 FYNNEI. The CDR3 is 15 amino acids. CDR3 sequence: CASRREQGDYNEQFF. For the CDR3, the DNA is TGTGCCAGCAGACGGGAACAGGGCGACTACAATGAGCAGTTCTTC.

This chain uses TRBV7-9 with TRBJ2-7; tentative D call: TRBD1 (5 bases). The CDR3 is 12 amino acids. Trimming took off 6 bases at V and 7 bases at J, with 13 bases between the two ends. Germline V gene sequence: CDR1 SEHNR, CDR2 FQNEAQ (reference sequence). For the CDR3, the DNA is TGTGCCAGCAGTTACCAGGGTTTGGAGCAGTACTTC. Translating it yields CASSYQGLEQYF.

This chain uses TRBV2 with TRBJ2-1; 9 nucleotides align to TRBD2. The CDR3 spans 16 residues. CDR1 SNHLY and CDR2 FYNNEI come from the germline V gene. Trimming took 5 bases from V and 7 from J; bases not matched to a gene: 12. The CDR3 sequence: CASSKNRASGKNEQFF. As DNA, the CDR3 is TGTGCCAGCAGTAAAAATCGGGCTAGCGGGAAGAATGAGCAGTTCTTC.

CDR3 loop: CASSLWAVSDEQYF. The CDR3 nucleotides read TGCGCCAGCAGCTTGTGGGCAGTCTCAGACGAGCAGTACTTC. The V and J genes are TRBV5-1 and TRBJ2-7, with D unresolved. CDR3 length: 14 residues. V was pared by 1 base and J by 5 bases, with 13 bases between. Germline CDR1 and CDR2: SGHRS and YFSETQ.

The chain uses TRBV5-1 and TRBJ2-1; 10 nucleotides match TRBD2. The length of the CDR3 is 16 residues. J gave up 8 bases and V 4 bases, and 12 bases lay outside the gene matches. Germline loops: CDR1 SGHRS, CDR2 YFSETQ. This chain's CDR3 is CASSPGPPSGRDEQFF. Written as DNA, the CDR3 is TGCGCCAGCAGCCCAGGCCCCCCTAGCGGGAGAGATGAGCAGTTCTTC. The full variable domain, in which reference TRBV5-1 and TRBJ2-1 provide the parts outside the CDR3, is KAGVTQTPRYLIKTRGQQVTLSCSPISGHRSVSWYQQTPGQGLQFLFEYFSETQRNKGNFPGRFSGRQFSNSRSEMNVSTLELGDSALYLCASSPGPPSGRDEQFFGPGTRLTVL.

The chain couples TRBV29-1 to TRBJ2-5; 8 bases agree with TRBD1. Germline V CDR1 and CDR2: SQVTM, ANQGSEA. The CDR3 extends over 12 amino acids. With 5 bases clipped from V and 5 bases from J, the junction kept 4 bases outside the gene matches. The CDR3 protein is CSVSRQGETQYF. The CDR3 bases are TGCAGCGTTTCCCGACAGGGGGAGACCCAGTACTTC.

This chain connects TRBV5-4 to TRBJ2-2, with D uncertain. CDR1 and CDR2 from the germline V gene are SGHNT and YYREEE (reference sequence). The CDR3 length is 14 residues. The ends were cut back, 0 bases at V and 4 bases at J, with 7 bases in the middle. CDR3 DNA: TGTGCCAGCAGCTTGGGGCAGGCCACCGGGGAGCTGTTTTTT. Its protein product is CASSLGQATGELFF.

The CDR3: CASSAAGTGIRETQYF. The CDR3 DNA reads TGCGCCAGCAGCGCCGCCGGGACAGGGATACGAGAGACCCAGTACTTC. The chain couples TRBV10-1 to TRBJ2-5; the match to TRBD1 covers 9 bases. CDR1 and CDR2 (germline): WNHNN, SYGVQD (reference sequence). This CDR3 is built from 16 residues. J lost 4 bases, V lost 6 bases, and 12 bases had no gene match.

CDR3 loop: CASSPPEASYEQYF. The DNA for the CDR3 is TGTGCCAGCAGTCCTCCCGAGGCCTCCTACGAGCAGTACTTC. V usage is TRBV28 and J usage is TRBJ2-7; D unresolved. CDR3 length: 14 residues. V shed 5 bases and J shed 0 bases, with 11 bases lying between them. The germline CDR1 and CDR2 sequences are MDHEN and SYDVKM.

This chain joins TRBV6-5 and TRBJ2-3; a possible D gene is TRBD1 (6 bases). Trimming removed 6 bases at V and 6 bases at J, with 13 bases between. Germline V gene lookup returns CDR1 MNHEY and CDR2 SVGAGI. This CDR3 has 13 amino acids. The CDR3 DNA is TGTGCCAGCAGCCGCGGACAGCCCGATACGCAGTATTTT. Its translation is CASSRGQPDTQYF.

The chain carries TRBV4-1 and TRBJ1-1; TRBD1 might be the D (5 bases). Germline CDR1 reads MGHRA; CDR2 reads YSYEKL. V gave up 4 bases and J gave up 0 bases, with 24 bases separating them. The CDR3 loop spans 19 amino acids. In DNA, the CDR3 is TGCGCCAGCAGCCGAATCGCCCGGATAGGGGTTTCTATGAACACTGAAGCTTTCTTT. Translating it yields CASSRIARIGVSMNTEAFF.

As for this clone: The same CDR3 can be traced to other DNA sequences in this sample. The rearrangement joins TRBV18 to TRBJ1-4, with no clear D. Germline V gene data show CDR1 as KGHSH and CDR2 as LQKENI. CDR3 size: 13 residues. V lost 2 bases and J lost 5, with 6 bases in between. CDR3 nucleotide sequence: TGTGCCAGCTCACCAGGCCAGAATGAAAAACTGTTTTTT. It yields the protein CASSPGQNEKLFF.

The genes are TRBV7-9 and TRBJ2-2; TRBD2 is a possible D gene (6 bases). Looked up from germline, CDR1 is SEHNR and CDR2 is FQNEAQ (reference sequence). V shed 5 bases and J shed 7 bases, with 17 bases lying between them. The CDR3 runs to 15 residues. CDR3 sequence reads: CASSPIGTRGGELFF. The CDR3 coding sequence is TGTGCCAGCAGCCCAATCGGGACTCGGGGCGGGGAGCTGTTTTTT.

V and J are TRBV29-1 and TRBJ1-1; no firm D call. Germline V gene lookup returns CDR1 SQVTM and CDR2 ANQGSEA. The CDR3 totals 12 residues. With 5 bases removed from V and 0 bases from J, the gap between germline ends came to 7 bases. The CDR3 bases are TGCAGCGTTTCTAGTGTGAACACTGAAGCTTTCTTT. Amino acid sequence: CSVSSVNTEAFF.

This clone was counted between two and nine times. The J gene is TRBJ1-5, the V gene TRBV5-5; D is possibly TRBD1 (6 bases). The V gene's germline CDR1 is SGHKS and CDR2 YYEKEE (reference sequence). The germline V and J ends were trimmed by 0 bases and 2 bases, with 9 bases remaining between them. The CDR3 runs to 15 residues. The CDR3 loop is CASSLADSRNQPQHF. CDR3 bases: TGTGCCAGCAGCTTGGCGGACAGCCGCAATCAGCCCCAGCATTTT.

The rearrangement uses TRBV4-2 and TRBJ2-5; 9 nucleotides agree with TRBD1. The CDR3 consists of 15 residues. V lost 8 bases, J lost 5 bases, and 12 bases stayed unmatched. Germline lookup yields CDR1 LGHNA and CDR2 YNFKEQ. The CDR3 sequence: CASAALLQGAETQYF. For the CDR3, the DNA is TGTGCCAGCGCGGCCCTATTACAGGGGGCGGAGACCCAGTACTTC.

The J gene is TRBJ1-5, the V gene TRBV28; TRBD1 agrees at 11 bases. This CDR3 has 20 residues. V lost 4 bases, J lost 2 bases, and 16 bases stayed unmatched. The germline gives CDR1 MDHEN, CDR2 SYDVKM. The CDR3 sequence is CASSYSSGTGGVLGNQPQHF. CDR3 bases: TGTGCCAGCAGTTATTCATCCGGGACAGGGGGGGTACTGGGCAATCAGCCCCAGCATTTT.

The chain joins TRBV29-1 to TRBJ2-3; 10 bases fit TRBD2. V was pared by 7 bases and J by 6 bases, with 10 bases of the junction left unmatched. The germline V gene has CDR1 SQVTM and CDR2 ANQGSEA. The CDR3 loop spans 14 amino acids. CDR3: CSAVRLAGSDTQYF. The CDR3 bases are TGCAGCGCCGTCAGACTAGCGGGTAGTGATACGCAGTATTTT.